This T cell receptor (beta chain) was documented in a study of T cell repertoires in cytomegalovirus infection. Looking at the study overall: In public TCR beta signatures, there were indications of both CMV infection and matching HLA type.

This clonotype occurred a few times. CDR1 is SGHTA, CDR2 FQGNSA, per germline. The CDR3 length is 14 residues. V gave up 1 base and J gave up 0 bases, with 7 bases separating them. TCRdb analysed the reads with MiXCR anew, one entry per CDR3 protein. In the table there are 680,000 or so distinct CDR3 sequences, less than 40% of which are singletons. The receptor's source is a human donor in good health (CMV status not recorded). Some clones in this sample may be carry-over from other donors' samples. The sample was PBMCs. The rearrangement joins TRBV7-2 to TRBJ2-7; D not certain. The CDR3 loop reads CASSLELSSYEQYF. CDR3 nucleotides: TGTGCCAGCAGCTTAGAACTCAGCTCCTACGAGCAGTACTTC.